These 11 T cell receptor beta chains came from one sample sequenced in a study of cytomegalovirus exposure and HLA in healthy donors. The PCR made use of 60 Vbeta and 13 Jbeta primers. This table comes from immunoSEQ multiplex PCR, and its TCRdb copy is limited to in-frame clones, with some not included. The profile shows approximately 130,000 clones, roughly 78% of them singletons. Sequencing was carried out using PBMCs. These receptors were obtained from a man aged 50 to 60 in good health and CMV-seropositive.

In this sample, this clone turned up a few times. This chain links TRBV4-1 with TRBJ2-7; TRBD2 agrees at 11 bases. J gave up 3 bases and V 4 bases, and 5 bases lay outside the gene matches. This CDR3 has 15 residues. Per the germline V gene, CDR1 is MGHRA and CDR2 is YSYEKL. CDR3 DNA sequence: TGCGCCAGCAGCCGATATACTAGCGGGAGCTACGAGCAGTACTTC. This translates into CASSRYTSGSYEQYF.

The V gene is TRBV7-9, the J gene TRBJ2-7; 10 bases line up with TRBD1. With 1 base clipped from V and 2 bases from J, the junction kept 5 bases outside the gene matches. The length of the CDR3 is 16 residues. CDR1 and CDR2 (germline): SEHNR, FQNEAQ (reference sequence). The CDR3 region has the DNA TGTGCCAGCAGCTTAGGCGGGACAGGGGCGACCTACGAGCAGTACTTC. Translating it yields CASSLGGTGATYEQYF.

V is TRBV5-1 and J is TRBJ2-2, with 7 bases matching TRBD1. J gave up 6 bases and V 2 bases, and 7 bases lay outside the gene matches. The CDR3 is made up of 15 amino acids. CDR1 and CDR2 from the germline V gene are SGHRS and YFSETQ. The CDR3 coding sequence is TGCGCCAGCAGCTTTTCGGCACAGGGGTCCGGGGAGCTGTTTTTT. Translating it yields CASSFSAQGSGELFF.

The gene calls are TRBV5-6 and TRBJ2-4; a weak D match, TRBD1 (6 bases). CDR1 and CDR2 from the germline V gene are SGHDT and YYEEEE. The CDR3 loop spans 14 amino acids. V was shortened by 4 bases and J by 0 bases, with 8 bases between the two germline ends. The CDR3 region is CASSKQGAKNIQYF. CDR3 nucleotide sequence: TGTGCCAGCAGCAAACAGGGAGCCAAAAACATTCAGTACTTC.

This clone was seen a few times. The J gene is TRBJ2-2, the V gene TRBV5-1; 8 bases match TRBD1. V dropped 4 bases and J dropped 5; count of bases not matched to a gene: 4. Germline CDR1 reads SGHRS; CDR2 reads YFSETQ. The CDR3 has 14 residues. CDR3 sequence reads: CASSRTGQTGELFF. The CDR3 DNA reads TGCGCCAGCAGCCGGACAGGGCAGACCGGGGAGCTGTTTTTT.

The chain employs TRBV11-2 and TRBJ1-1, with a weak D call TRBD1 (6 bases). Deletions cut 1 base from V and 5 bases from J, with 11 bases between. The V gene's germline CDR1 is SGHAT and CDR2 FQNNGV. This CDR3 is 14 amino acids long. The CDR3 nucleotides read TGTGCCAGCAGCTTAGGTGGGGGCTTTACTGAAGCTTTCTTT. Encoded protein: CASSLGGGFTEAFF.

In nucleotides, the CDR3 is TGCGCCAGCAGCTTGACCATACAGGGTCAGGGTGAAGCTTTCTTT. It encodes CASSLTIQGQGEAFF. This chain connects TRBV5-1 to TRBJ1-1; a weak D match, TRBD1 (6 bases). This CDR3 is built from 15 residues. V gave up 1 base and J gave up 7 bases, with 17 bases separating them. Germline CDR1 SGHRS, CDR2 YFSETQ.

The chain uses TRBV29-1 and TRBJ1-1, with 7 bases matching TRBD1. CDR1 is SQVTM, CDR2 ANQGSEA, per germline. Trimming cost V 7 bases and J 0 bases; bases outside gene matches: 5. There are 13 residues in the CDR3. CDR3 DNA: TGCAGCGGCGGGGACAGAGTGAACACTGAAGCTTTCTTT. It yields the protein CSGGDRVNTEAFF.

J is TRBJ2-3 and V is TRBV9, with 9 positions matching TRBD2. Germline CDR1 and CDR2: SGDLS and YYNGEE. Trimming removed 4 bases from V and 2 bases from J; junction bases left unmatched: 11. This CDR3 region has 17 residues. The CDR3 spells CASSPSGTSRYTDTQYF. Here the CDR3 DNA reads TGTGCCAGCAGCCCCAGCGGGACTAGCAGATACACAGATACGCAGTATTTT.

This clone appeared a single time. This sequence joins TRBV19 and TRBJ1-1; 8 bases align to TRBD1. In germline, CDR1 is LNHDA, CDR2 SQIVND (reference sequence). The CDR3 totals 14 residues. V dropped 5 bases and J dropped 1; count of bases not matched to a gene: 3. The CDR3 bases are TGTGCCAGTAGTTTTGGACAGGGGAACACTGAAGCTTTCTTT. This gives the protein CASSFGQGNTEAFF.

The chain has TRBV29-1 and TRBJ1-1; 10 bases are a match to TRBD1. The germline V gene has CDR1 SQVTM and CDR2 ANQGSEA. The V gene end was trimmed by 7 bases and the J gene end by 1 base; junction bases not matched to a gene: 9. The CDR3 length is 15 residues. The CDR3 nucleotides are TGCAGCGAGGAGACGGGACAGGGGACGAACACTGAAGCTTTCTTT. Translating gives CSEETGQGTNTEAFF.